This TCR beta chain was sequenced in a study of T cells in Graves' hyperthyroidism and ophthalmopathy. The study defined stable Graves' hyperthyroidism as no ophthalmopathy progression within 18 months. TCR beta CDR3 regions were amplified from RNA transcripts. The TCR CDR3 was amplified in a first-round RT-PCR using the HTBI primer set. MiXCR, run by TCRdb on the multiplex PCR reads, gives a single entry per CDR3 protein. The table shows some 510,000 distinct CDR3 sequences, with under 25% occurring only once. CDR3 length: 14 residues. CDR1 is MNHEY, CDR2 SVGEGT, per germline. V gave up 8 bases and J gave up 0 bases; unmatched junction bases: 5. This clonotype was observed at least ten times.

The TCR was taken from a man aged 18 to 29 with Graves' hyperthyroidism. The source material was blood. This chain links TRBV6-2 or TRBV6-3 with TRBJ1-1; 8 bases are a match to TRBD1. CDR3 in DNA: TGTGCCAGCGCCAGACAGGGGATGAACACTGAAGCTTTCTTT. This encodes CASARQGMNTEAFF.